This entry lists 31 T cell receptor beta chains sequenced from one sample in a study of cytomegalovirus exposure and HLA in healthy donors. With 60 Vbeta and 13 Jbeta primers, the PCR was carried out. The assay was immunoSEQ multiplex PCR, and TCRdb's table has in-frame clones only and misses some. This table holds some 150,000 clones, over 60% found once. Sequenced: PBMCs. The source of these receptors is a woman aged 45-59 years in good health and CMV-seronegative.

This clone was seen once. This sequence joins TRBV11-3 and TRBJ1-1; D perhaps matches TRBD1 (6 bases). Germline lookup yields CDR1 SGHNT and CDR2 YENEEA. This CDR3 is built from 15 residues. The V end was cut by 1 base, the J end by 6 bases, with 15 bases between. The CDR3 loop reads CASSLGPGAGAEAFF. CDR3 DNA: TGTGCCAGCAGCTTAGGACCAGGGGCAGGGGCTGAAGCTTTCTTT.

V and J are TRBV5-1 and TRBJ2-1, with 9 nucleotides matching TRBD2. Germline loops: CDR1 SGHRS, CDR2 YFSETQ. There are 15 residues in the CDR3. Losses at the gene ends were 4 bases for V and 2 bases for J; bases not matched to a gene: 4. CDR3 loop: CASSLSGGAYNEQFF. The CDR3 coding sequence is TGCGCCAGCAGCCTTAGCGGGGGAGCCTACAATGAGCAGTTCTTC. Together with reference TRBV5-1 and TRBJ2-1, the CDR3 gives the full variable domain: KAGVTQTPRYLIKTRGQQVTLSCSPISGHRSVSWYQQTPGQGLQFLFEYFSETQRNKGNFPGRFSGRQFSNSRSEMNVSTLELGDSALYLCASSLSGGAYNEQFFGPGTRLTVL.

The J gene is TRBJ1-3, the V gene TRBV29-1; D is unclear. V was cut by 7 bases and J by 1 base, with 14 bases left in between. CDR1 and CDR2 from the germline V gene are SQVTM and ANQGSEA. This CDR3 comprises 14 residues. This CDR3 is CSAHSGISGNTIYF. CDR3 coding DNA: TGCAGCGCCCATTCGGGGATTTCTGGAAACACCATATATTTT.

The gene calls are TRBV11-2 and TRBJ2-1, with 7 bases matching TRBD1. The V gene end was trimmed by 8 bases and the J gene end by 9 bases; junction bases not matched to a gene: 13. The CDR3 is 14 amino acids. Germline V CDR1 and CDR2: SGHAT, FQNNGV. This chain's CDR3 is CASGIDRVKSEQFF. For the CDR3, the DNA is TGTGCCAGCGGGATTGACAGGGTCAAGAGTGAGCAGTTCTTC.

The rearrangement links TRBV18 to TRBJ2-7; tentative D call: TRBD2 (5 bases). The germline CDR1 and CDR2 sequences are KGHSH and LQKENI. Trimming stripped 6 bases from V and 2 bases from J, with 8 bases between. This CDR3 has 12 amino acids. For the CDR3, the DNA is TGTGCCAGCTCGGCGGAGGCCTACGAGCAGTACTTC. Its protein product is CASSAEAYEQYF.

This chain joins TRBV10-3 and TRBJ1-2, with TRBD1 as a possible D gene (5 bases). V was clipped by 3 bases and J by 4 bases, with 12 bases between them. Germline CDR1 ENHRY, CDR2 SYGVKD. CDR3 size: 14 residues. The CDR3 is CAISDGGVGYGYTF. The CDR3 DNA sequence: TGTGCCATCAGTGACGGGGGGGTTGGCTATGGCTACACCTTC.

This sequence joins TRBV6-5 and TRBJ1-1; a possible D gene is TRBD1 (6 bases). The V gene's germline CDR1 is MNHEY and CDR2 SVGAGI. There are 14 residues in the CDR3. V was cut by 7 bases and J by 11 bases, with 23 bases left in between. This chain's CDR3 is CASIADGGRTVAFF. The CDR3 DNA reads TGTGCCAGCATCGCGGACGGGGGGCGGACAGTTGCTTTCTTT.

This sequence joins TRBV6-1 and TRBJ1-2; 7 nucleotides align to TRBD1. The trim removed 3 bases at V and 6 bases at J, leaving 10 bases unmatched. Germline V gene lookup returns CDR1 MNHNS and CDR2 SASEGT. The CDR3 has 15 residues. Here the CDR3 DNA reads TGTGCCAGCAGTGAGCTGGACAGGACACAAAATGGCTACACCTTC. Protein: CASSELDRTQNGYTF.

This clone was observed a few times. CDR3 DNA: TGTGCCAGCAGTTCGACAGGGAACTATGGCTACACCTTC. It encodes CASSSTGNYGYTF. The V call is TRBV5-6, the J call TRBJ1-2; 7 bases match TRBD1. CDR1 and CDR2 from the germline V gene are SGHDT and YYEEEE. The V gene end was trimmed by 5 bases and the J gene end by 2 bases; junction bases not matched to a gene: 3. The CDR3 has 13 residues.

This clone was found a few times. The V gene is TRBV6-6, the J gene TRBJ2-1, with 11 nucleotides matching TRBD2. Germline CDR1 reads MNHNY; CDR2 reads SVGAGI (reference sequence). The CDR3 runs 14 residues. The V gene end was trimmed by 7 bases and the J gene end by 12 bases; junction bases not matched to a gene: 11. CDR3 bases: TGTGCCAGCATCTCTAGCGGGGGGCAATTTGGGCAGTTCTTC. This sequence encodes CASISSGGQFGQFF.

The CDR3 DNA follows: TGTGCCAGCAGCTTGGCCGGACTAGCGGGGGAAGAAGAGACCCAGTACTTC. It yields the protein CASSLAGLAGEEETQYF. This chain connects TRBV11-2 to TRBJ2-5; 13 nucleotides line up with TRBD2. This CDR3 has 17 amino acids. Germline CDR1 and CDR2: SGHAT and FQNNGV. V was pared by 3 bases and J by 3 bases, with 7 bases of the junction left unmatched.

The rearrangement links TRBV5-4 to TRBJ2-3; no definite D call. From germline, CDR1 is SGHNT and CDR2 YYREEE (reference sequence). The CDR3 runs 13 residues. The ends were cut back, 0 bases at V and 6 bases at J, with 8 bases in the middle. The CDR3 DNA follows: TGTGCCAGCAGCTTGGTGGCGGAGGATACGCAGTATTTT. It is translated as CASSLVAEDTQYF.

The V call is TRBV7-9, the J call TRBJ2-7, with D possibly TRBD1 on 6 matching bases. The V end lost 0 bases, the J end lost 2 bases, and 8 bases lay between the germline ends. The V gene's germline CDR1 is SEHNR and CDR2 FQNEAQ (reference sequence). The CDR3 runs to 14 residues. The CDR3 protein is CASSLADSAYEQYF. In nucleotides, the CDR3 is TGTGCCAGCAGCTTAGCGGACAGTGCCTACGAGCAGTACTTC.

This chain uses TRBV19 with TRBJ2-3; TRBD2 matches 9 bases. Per the germline V gene, CDR1 is LNHDA and CDR2 is SQIVND (reference sequence). Trimming at V came to 3 bases and at J to 4 bases, leaving 8 bases not matched to a gene. The CDR3 is 16 residues long. CDR3 loop: CASSIHFTSGPDTQYF. The CDR3 nucleotides read TGTGCCAGTAGTATTCACTTCACTAGCGGGCCAGATACGCAGTATTTT.

The chain uses TRBV19 and TRBJ1-5; 7 positions agree with TRBD1. The germline V gene has CDR1 LNHDA and CDR2 SQIVND (reference sequence). With V trimmed by 10 bases and J by 1 base, 10 bases remained unmatched. The CDR3 spans 15 residues. The CDR3 sequence is CATVQGEVSNQPQHF. CDR3 DNA: TGTGCCACCGTTCAGGGGGAGGTGAGCAATCAGCCCCAGCATTTT.

This chain connects TRBV28 to TRBJ2-6; D is possibly TRBD2 (6 bases). Germline CDR1 MDHEN, CDR2 SYDVKM. V dropped 2 bases and J dropped 0 bases, with 11 bases sitting between them. This CDR3 spans 17 amino acids. This CDR3 reads CASSLHFGSSGANVLTF. The CDR3 DNA reads TGTGCCAGCAGTTTACATTTCGGGAGCTCTGGGGCCAACGTCCTGACTTTC.

There are a few counts of this clone. This rearrangement joins TRBV19 to TRBJ1-1; a possible D gene is TRBD1 (6 bases). V was clipped by 4 bases and J by 1 base, with 13 bases between them. Per the germline V gene, CDR1 is LNHDA and CDR2 is SQIVND (reference sequence). The CDR3 spans 15 residues. CDR3 residues: CASSTNRAENTEAFF. DNA of the CDR3: TGTGCCAGTAGTACCAACAGGGCGGAGAACACTGAAGCTTTCTTT. Together with reference TRBV19 and TRBJ1-1, the CDR3 gives the full variable domain: DGGITQSPKYLFRKEGQNVTLSCEQNLNHDAMYWYRQDPGQGLRLIYYSQIVNDFQKGDIAEGYSVSREKKESFPLTVTSAQKNPTAFYLCASSTNRAENTEAFFGQGTRLTVV.

CDR3 DNA: TGTGCCAGCAGTGAAGCGGGACAGGGTTTAGATACGCAGTATTTT. Amino acids: CASSEAGQGLDTQYF. V usage is TRBV6-1 and J usage is TRBJ2-3, with 9 bases that match TRBD1. Germline V lookup: CDR1 MNHNS, CDR2 SASEGT. The CDR3 has 15 residues. Trimming removed 0 bases from V and 5 bases from J; junction bases left unmatched: 3.

V and J are TRBV6-6 and TRBJ1-1, with TRBD1 as a possible D gene (5 bases). Per the germline V gene, CDR1 is MNHNY and CDR2 is SVGAGI (reference sequence). The germline V and J ends were trimmed by 0 bases and 11 bases, with 7 bases remaining between them. The CDR3 sequence is 11 residues long. DNA of the CDR3: TGTGCCAGCAGTTACTCGCAGGGTGCTTTCTTT. Its protein is CASSYSQGAFF.

This clone was found once. This rearrangement joins TRBV9 to TRBJ2-1, with 9 nucleotides matching TRBD2. V shed 0 bases, J shed 3 bases, and the junction held 1 base outside the gene matches. There are 15 residues in the CDR3. Looked up from germline, CDR1 is SGDLS and CDR2 is YYNGEE. The CDR3 sequence: CASSVGGGVYNEQFF. CDR3 bases: TGTGCCAGCAGCGTAGGCGGGGGGGTCTACAATGAGCAGTTCTTC.

The gene calls are TRBV19 and TRBJ1-1; D call uncertain. V was cut by 3 bases and J by 6 bases, with 8 bases left in between. The CDR3 length is 12 residues. The germline CDR1 and CDR2 sequences are LNHDA and SQIVND (reference sequence). As DNA, the CDR3 is TGTGCCAGTAGTATGGCGGGCCCTGAAGCTTTCTTT. The encoded protein is CASSMAGPEAFF. The full variable domain, rest sourced from reference TRBV19 and TRBJ1-1, is DGGITQSPKYLFRKEGQNVTLSCEQNLNHDAMYWYRQDPGQGLRLIYYSQIVNDFQKGDIAEGYSVSREKKESFPLTVTSAQKNPTAFYLCASSMAGPEAFFGQGTRLTVV.

The V and J genes are TRBV28 and TRBJ1-6; D gene uncertain. Germline CDR1 is MDHEN and CDR2 is SYDVKM. Trimming pared 3 bases from V and 7 bases from J, leaving 10 bases between. This CDR3 spans 14 amino acids. The CDR3 DNA is TGTGCCAGCAGTTTGGGCCAAGGAAATTCACCCCTCCACTTT. Its protein product is CASSLGQGNSPLHF. Full variable domain (rest looked up from reference TRBV28 and TRBJ1-6): DVKVTQSSRYLVKRTGEKVFLECVQDMDHENMFWYRQDPGLGLRLIYFSYDVKMKEKGDIPEGYSVSREKKERFSLILESASTNQTSMYLCASSLGQGNSPLHFGNGTRLTVT.

This clone has just a few counts. The rearrangement joins TRBV5-6 to TRBJ1-6, with D perhaps TRBD1 (5 bases). Trimming left V 3 bases short and J 6 bases short, with 16 bases between. The CDR3 sequence is 16 residues long. Germline values: CDR1 SGHDT, CDR2 YYEEEE. The CDR3 region is CASSSDGGNLNSPLHF. The CDR3 region has the DNA TGTGCCAGCAGCTCGGACGGGGGGAATCTTAATTCACCCCTCCACTTT.

The chain carries TRBV20-1 and TRBJ2-1; TRBD1 might be the D (5 bases). CDR1 and CDR2 (germline): DFQATT, SNEGSKA (reference sequence). The CDR3 runs 10 residues. Trimming stripped 5 bases from V and 15 bases from J, with 14 bases between. The CDR3 is CSASRGKMFF. The CDR3, as DNA: TGCAGTGCTTCAAGGGGCAAGATGTTCTTC.

The V gene is TRBV29-1, the J gene TRBJ1-5; tentatively, D is TRBD1 (5 bases). Germline V gene sequence: CDR1 SQVTM, CDR2 ANQGSEA. Trimming shortened V by 6 bases and J by 2 bases, and 8 bases separated the two germline ends. CDR3 size: 12 residues. The CDR3 region is CSVSRGNQPQHF. The CDR3, as DNA: TGCAGCGTATCCAGGGGCAATCAGCCCCAGCATTTT.

The rearrangement joins TRBV5-1 to TRBJ2-2, with TRBD2 identical over 8 bases. The CDR3 length is 15 residues. J was trimmed by 0 bases and V by 4 bases; bases with no gene match: 2. Germline V lookup: CDR1 SGHRS, CDR2 YFSETQ. The CDR3 sequence is CASSLSGANTGELFF. CDR3 DNA: TGCGCCAGCAGCCTTAGCGGGGCGAACACCGGGGAGCTGTTTTTT.

The V call is TRBV10-3, the J call TRBJ2-7, with D perhaps TRBD1 (6 bases). The V gene lost 3 bases and the J gene lost 4 bases, with 16 bases spanning the gap. The CDR3 consists of 15 residues. CDR1 is ENHRY and CDR2 is SYGVKD in the germline V gene. The CDR3 is CAISERQASWYEQYF. In DNA, the CDR3 is TGTGCCATCAGTGAACGACAGGCTTCCTGGTACGAGCAGTACTTC.

The chain links TRBV5-6 to TRBJ1-6; possible D gene TRBD1, 6 bases. Germline CDR1 and CDR2: SGHDT and YYEEEE. Trimming removed 4 bases at V and 7 bases at J, with 15 bases between. There are 15 residues in the CDR3. Written as DNA, the CDR3 is TGTGCCAGCAGCCGGGCACCCGGGACAAATTCACCCCTCCACTTT. As protein: CASSRAPGTNSPLHF.

The CDR3 spells CASRRLASGNEQFF. The DNA of the CDR3 is TGTGCCAGCAGGCGCCTAGCTAGCGGCAATGAGCAGTTCTTC. The chain couples TRBV25-1 to TRBJ2-1; 7 nucleotides match TRBD2. Germline-derived CDR1 and CDR2 are MGHDK and SYGVNS. The J segment lost 6 bases and the V segment lost 6 bases, leaving 8 bases of the junction unmatched. The length of the CDR3 is 14 residues.

V is TRBV30 and J is TRBJ2-5; 7 bases fit TRBD1. The CDR3 length is 14 residues. From germline, CDR1 is GTSNPN and CDR2 SVGIG (reference sequence). Losses at the gene ends were 7 bases for V and 5 bases for J; bases not matched to a gene: 13. This CDR3 reads CASTARGRGETQYF. CDR3 DNA: TGTGCCTCGACGGCTAGGGGGCGCGGGGAGACCCAGTACTTC.

This clone is a singleton in its sample. The chain carries TRBV15 and TRBJ2-3; maybe TRBD1 (6 bases). Germline assignment: CDR1 LNHNV and CDR2 YYDKDF (reference sequence). The CDR3 consists of 19 residues. The V and J ends lost 1 base and 0 bases respectively, with 20 bases between them. CDR3 protein: CATSRATLYRASSTDTQYF. DNA of the CDR3: TGTGCCACCAGCAGAGCCACATTATACAGGGCCTCTAGCACAGATACGCAGTATTTT.